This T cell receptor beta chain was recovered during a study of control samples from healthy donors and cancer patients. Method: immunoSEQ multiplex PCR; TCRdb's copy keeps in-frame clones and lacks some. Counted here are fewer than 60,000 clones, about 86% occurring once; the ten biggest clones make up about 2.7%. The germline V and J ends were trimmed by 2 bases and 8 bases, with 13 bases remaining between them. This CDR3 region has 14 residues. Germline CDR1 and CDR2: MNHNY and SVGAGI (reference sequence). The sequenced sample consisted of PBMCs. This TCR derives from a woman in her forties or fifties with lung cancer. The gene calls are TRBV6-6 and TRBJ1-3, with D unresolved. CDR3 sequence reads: CASSYSRGADTIYF. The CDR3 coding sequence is TGTGCCAGCAGTTACAGCCGGGGTGCGGACACCATATATTTT.